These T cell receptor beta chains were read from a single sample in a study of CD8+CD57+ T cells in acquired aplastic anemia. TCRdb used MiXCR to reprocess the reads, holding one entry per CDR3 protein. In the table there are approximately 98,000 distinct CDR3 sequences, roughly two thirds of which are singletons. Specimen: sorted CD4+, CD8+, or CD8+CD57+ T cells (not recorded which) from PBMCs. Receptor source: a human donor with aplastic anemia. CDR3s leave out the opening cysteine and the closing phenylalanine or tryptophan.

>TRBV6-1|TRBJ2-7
ATLGGLEQY
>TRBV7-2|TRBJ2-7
ASSPPTVSYEQY
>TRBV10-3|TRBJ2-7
AITEDRAGMSGEQY
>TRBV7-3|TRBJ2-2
ASSPNLSGELF
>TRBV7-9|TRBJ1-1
ASMIREGTEAF
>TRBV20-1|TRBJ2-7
SATGAQGINEQY
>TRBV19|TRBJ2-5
ASSMALAGGSIETQY
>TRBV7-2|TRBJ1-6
ASSQGDASPLH
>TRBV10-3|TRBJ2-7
AISESRGGERTYEQY
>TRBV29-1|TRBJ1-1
SVEGAGGTEAF
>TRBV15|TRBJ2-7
ATSKDRGPYEQY
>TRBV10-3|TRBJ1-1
ATHGVQGTEAF
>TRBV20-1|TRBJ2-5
SARRDGQETQY
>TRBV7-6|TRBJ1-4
ASTAALQKFARHEKLF
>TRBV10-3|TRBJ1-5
AISETGGLQPQH
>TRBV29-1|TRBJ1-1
SATYQFGNTEAF
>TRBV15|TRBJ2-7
ATSSSGSDYEQY
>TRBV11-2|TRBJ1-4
ASSLVVGPTNEKLF
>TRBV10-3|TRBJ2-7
AIAQGSGEQY
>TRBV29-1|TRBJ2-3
SVDGTQADTQY
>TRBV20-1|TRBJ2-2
SAGLSGELF
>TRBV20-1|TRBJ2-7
SAREDRESYEQY
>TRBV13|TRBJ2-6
ASSKGRSGANVLT
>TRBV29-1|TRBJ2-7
SVSASGFSYEQY
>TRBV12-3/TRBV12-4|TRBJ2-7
ASSLRRGEQY
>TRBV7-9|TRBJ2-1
ASSRLASQF
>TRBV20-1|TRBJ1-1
SANRQGTEAF
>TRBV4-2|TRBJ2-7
ASSHSSGTGGGEQY
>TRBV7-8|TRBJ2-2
ASSQGGFRTGELF